This T cell receptor (beta chain) was captured in a study of tumor-infiltrating lymphocytes in glioblastoma multiforme. TCRB libraries came from RNA via three nested multiplex PCR rounds. TCRB-specific cDNA synthesis used 0.45 to 0.5 ug of total RNA. MiXCR, applied by TCRdb to the multiplex PCR reads, yields one record per CDR3 protein. In the table there are 12,000 or so distinct CDR3 sequences, 66% of which are singletons. General observations from the study: No surface-marker sorting into functional T cell subtypes was done. Just one glioblastoma patient contributed to the TCR-mutation comparison. RNA-based TCR sequencing may distort clone frequencies, since cells carry unequal TCR transcript numbers.

Comments on this clonotype: The antigen is not known. Its ends do not fully match the called genes, so a read error is possible.

Sequences were obtained from brain tumor tissue. The source of this sequence is a male donor with glioblastoma.

CDR3 DNA: TGCAGTGTCAAACCGCTCACGGGACAGGGATCCACCAGGGAGCTGTTTTTT. Its translation: CSVKPLTGQGSTRELFF. The chain links TRBV20-1 to TRBJ2-2; TRBD1 matches at 9 bases. CDR1 DFQATT and CDR2 SNEGSKA come from the germline V gene (reference sequence). There are 17 residues in the CDR3.